The TCR beta chain described here comes from a study of blood T cell repertoires in COVID-19. Study as a whole: Acute and convalescent COVID-19 samples came from the United States, Italy and Spain. Sources were T cells, B-cell-depleted T cells, or PBMCs; the material itself was cDNA or gDNA.

Per the authors' pipeline: Amplifying reference gene primers gave estimates of nucleated cell counts. Clones were read by immunoSEQ multiplex PCR, and TCRdb kept only the in-frame ones, dropping some. V and J calls and clone size are given by that table; D and trimming were obtained from the DNA. The sample records fewer than 130,000 clones, approximately 90% being singletons. The CDR3 length is 14 residues. Germline CDR1 reads SGHAT; CDR2 reads FQNNGV. Trimming took 4 bases from V and 8 from J, leaving 14 bases between them. This clone was observed a single time. This clonotype was sampled from a human donor in a cohort sampled during active COVID-19. The sample was peripheral blood. This chain uses TRBV11-2 with TRBJ1-4, with a weak D call TRBD1 (6 bases). CDR3 sequence (DNA): TGTGCCAGCAGCTCCGGGCCAGGGGTCGAAAAACTGTTTTTT. Its protein product is CASSSGPGVEKLFF.